The rows below give T cell receptor beta chains drawn from one sample of a study of blood T cell repertoires in COVID-19. The assay was immunoSEQ multiplex PCR, and TCRdb's table has in-frame clones only and misses some. Here the sample spans over 70,000 clones, 88% being singletons. Source material: peripheral blood. Receptors were obtained from a woman of 80 years or more with acute or convalescent COVID-19. CDR3s leave out the opening cysteine and the closing phenylalanine or tryptophan. Fields, in order: D gene, V gene, J gene, CDR3 protein. The D gene is left open where the match is weak.

>TRBD1|TRBV6-6|TRBJ2-5
ASSPRTGGETQY
>TRBD1|TRBV6-5|TRBJ1-1
ASRRTGAGGEAF
>TRBD1|TRBV30|TRBJ2-7
AWTRPGTGTYEQY
>.|TRBV7-2|TRBJ1-6
ASSLQGRNSPLH
>TRBD1|TRBV7-7|TRBJ2-5
ASSSDREETQY
>TRBD2|TRBV19|TRBJ2-2
ASSNTGLAGVGTGELF
>.|TRBV7-2|TRBJ2-4
ASSPGGAAKNIQY
>.|TRBV19|TRBJ2-7
ASSTLPGSAEQY
>TRBD1|TRBV6-2/TRBV6-3|TRBJ1-1
ASSRTGMNTEAF
>TRBD2|TRBV2|TRBJ2-7
ASSTSGAYEQY
>.|TRBV2|TRBJ1-5
ASGQFFQPQH
>TRBD2|TRBV5-4|TRBJ2-7
ASSSGGTSGVSYEQY
>TRBD1|TRBV30|TRBJ1-1
AWNRGNTEAF
>.|TRBV5-5|TRBJ2-1
ASSLGRTGEQF
>.|TRBV9|TRBJ1-1
ASSVGAQVNTEAF
>TRBD1|TRBV5-4|TRBJ1-2
ASSLGQGARGYT
>.|TRBV18|TRBJ1-2
ASSPQGIGNYGYT
>.|TRBV18|TRBJ1-1
ASSPAGYMNTEAF
>.|TRBV27|TRBJ2-5
ASSLIGAPKTQY
>TRBD2|TRBV7-9|TRBJ2-3
ASSAGVKLAEVDTQY
>.|TRBV5-1|TRBJ1-4
ASSLGATNEKLF
>.|TRBV2|TRBJ2-2
ASSGGVVGGELF
>.|TRBV7-2|TRBJ1-3
ASSLDRAGNTIY
>TRBD2|TRBV27|TRBJ2-3
ASSPPLGSGGGDTQY
>.|TRBV28|TRBJ1-1
ASSLGAGSANTEAF
>.|TRBV6-1|TRBJ2-3
ASSEALAARDTQY
>.|TRBV19|TRBJ1-5
ASSIGTMGFTSNQPQH
>.|TRBV19|TRBJ1-4
ASHRGGSRDEKLF
>.|TRBV5-1|TRBJ2-3
ASAEPAGDTQY
>.|TRBV25-1|TRBJ1-1
ASSDRPGLTEAF
>.|TRBV9|TRBJ2-3
ASSVVLSTDTQY
>TRBD2|TRBV5-4|TRBJ2-7
ASSLGTSGISYEQY
>TRBD2|TRBV29-1|TRBJ2-5
SVVSGRETQY
>TRBD1|TRBV5-8|TRBJ2-1
ASSFGPGQKNNEQF
>.|TRBV6-4|TRBJ2-3
ASSDSSQSTDTQY
>.|TRBV9|TRBJ1-6
ASSPTAGNNSPLH
>TRBD1|TRBV27|TRBJ1-1
ASSLSRGPAEAF
>.|TRBV11-2|TRBJ2-7
ASSLGQSSGEQY
>.|TRBV6-2/TRBV6-3|TRBJ1-1
ASSTHANTEAF
>TRBD1|TRBV7-9|TRBJ1-5
ASSATGSNQPQH
>.|TRBV3-1/TRBV3-2|TRBJ2-7
ASSQRGHNYEQY
>TRBD1|TRBV19|TRBJ1-2
ASSIVLGQGANGYT
>TRBD1|TRBV24-1|TRBJ1-6
ATSDLQGDDSPLH
>.|TRBV29-1|TRBJ1-1
SGDRGRNTEAF
>.|TRBV3-1/TRBV3-2|TRBJ2-1
ASSQDSGGPSYNEQF